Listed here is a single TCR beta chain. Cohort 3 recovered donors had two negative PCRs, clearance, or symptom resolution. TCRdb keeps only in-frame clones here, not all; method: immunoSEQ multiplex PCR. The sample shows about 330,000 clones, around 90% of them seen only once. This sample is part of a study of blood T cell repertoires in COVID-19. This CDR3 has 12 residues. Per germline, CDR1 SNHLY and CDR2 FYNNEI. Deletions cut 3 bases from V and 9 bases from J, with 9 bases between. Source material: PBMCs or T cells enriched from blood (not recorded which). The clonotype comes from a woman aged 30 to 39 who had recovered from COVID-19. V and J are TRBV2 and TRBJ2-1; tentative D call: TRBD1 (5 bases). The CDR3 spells CASSETAGEQFF. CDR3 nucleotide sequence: TGTGCCAGCAGTGAGACAGCAGGTGAGCAGTTCTTC.